What follows are 25 T cell receptor beta chains derived from one specimen sequenced in a study of T cells after yellow fever vaccination. TCRdb fed the 5' RACE reads into MiXCR, producing one record per CDR3 protein. In the table there are about 300,000 distinct CDR3 sequences, around 9.3% of which are singletons. The sequenced sample was CD4+ T cells sorted from PBMCs, obtained 5 days after the yellow fever booster vaccination. These receptors originate from a man aged 18 to 30 who received the YFV17D yellow fever vaccine.

This clonotype was seen more than once but under ten times. This chain links TRBV6-5 with TRBJ2-7; 7 bases align to TRBD2. V lost 7 bases, J lost 4 bases, and 7 bases stayed unmatched. CDR3 length: 13 residues. Germline V gene data show CDR1 as MNHEY and CDR2 as SVGAGI. The CDR3 loop reads CASKRDFDYEQYF. CDR3 nucleotides: TGTGCCAGCAAGCGGGACTTTGATTACGAGCAGTACTTC.

This chain links TRBV5-1 with TRBJ2-3; TRBD2 matches at 12 bases. The CDR3 length is 16 residues. V lost 2 bases, J lost 2 bases, and 3 bases stayed unmatched. Germline values: CDR1 SGHRS, CDR2 YFSETQ. CDR3 coding DNA: TGCGCCAGCAGCTTCCTAGCGGGGGGGCTCACAGATACGCAGTATTTT. Its translation: CASSFLAGGLTDTQYF.

This clonotype was observed a few times. V and J are TRBV2 and TRBJ2-3; D might be TRBD2 (5 bases). The CDR3 covers 17 residues. Trimming stripped 3 bases from V and 2 bases from J, with 18 bases between. Per the germline V gene, CDR1 is SNHLY and CDR2 is FYNNEI. The chain's CDR3 is CASSDSTWSGNTDTQYF. CDR3 in DNA: TGTGCCAGCAGTGATAGTACTTGGAGCGGTAACACAGATACGCAGTATTTT.

This clonotype came up a few times. The chain has TRBV20-1 and TRBJ1-1; weak D call: TRBD1 (6 bases). CDR3 length: 13 residues. The V gene's germline CDR1 is DFQATT and CDR2 SNEGSKA (reference sequence). Trimming removed 5 bases from V and 3 bases from J, with 13 bases in between. The CDR3 DNA is TGCAGTGCTGCCGGGTCAGGGGACACTGAAGCTTTCTTT. This translates into CSAAGSGDTEAFF.

A note on this clonotype: The junction differs from germline at one of its ends, possibly a read error. The chain carries TRBV4-1 and TRBJ1-5; a possible D gene is TRBD1 (6 bases). CDR3 length: 15 amino acids. The V gene's germline CDR1 is MGHRA and CDR2 YSYEKL. CDR3 sequence reads: CARSQTGRGYQPQHF. CDR3 bases: TGCGCCAGGAGCCAGACGGGCAGGGGCTATCAGCCCCAGCATTTT.

The table lists this clonotype with a few counts. The chain carries TRBV7-9 and TRBJ1-1; 7 nucleotides align to TRBD1. Germline assignment: CDR1 SEHNR and CDR2 FQNEAQ (reference sequence). Unmatched junction bases numbered 13, after V lost 5 bases and J lost 7 bases. The CDR3 loop spans 15 amino acids. CDR3 in amino acids: CASSPGGHRDGEAFF. Written as DNA, the CDR3 is TGTGCCAGCAGCCCAGGGGGACACCGAGACGGTGAAGCTTTCTTT. Complete variable domain (other parts from reference TRBV7-9 and TRBJ1-1): DTGVSQNPRHKITKRGQNVTFRCDPISEHNRLYWYRQTLGQGPEFLTYFQNEAQLEKSRLLSDRFSAERPKGSFSTLEIQRTEQGDSAMYLCASSPGGHRDGEAFFGQGTRLTVV.

This clonotype has a handful of counts. The chain has TRBV5-1 and TRBJ1-1; TRBD1 might be the D (5 bases). The V end was cut by 0 bases, the J end by 3 bases, with 9 bases between. The CDR3 length is 14 residues. Looked up from germline, CDR1 is SGHRS and CDR2 is YFSETQ. In DNA, the CDR3 is TGCGCCAGCAGCTTGGCTGGGACTGACACTGAAGCTTTCTTT. Encoded protein: CASSLAGTDTEAFF.

This chain links TRBV6-5 with TRBJ2-7; 10 positions agree with TRBD1. Germline V gene data show CDR1 as MNHEY and CDR2 as SVGAGI. The CDR3 loop spans 15 amino acids. V lost 5 bases and J lost 5; bases outside the gene matches: 9. The CDR3 here is CASSRLTGGDHEQYF. The CDR3 DNA reads TGTGCCAGCAGTCGGTTGACAGGGGGCGACCACGAGCAGTACTTC.

V gene TRBV7-9 combines with J gene TRBJ1-1; D gene uncertain. The germline V and J ends were trimmed by 8 bases and 5 bases, with 3 bases remaining between them. This CDR3 region has 9 residues. Germline assignment: CDR1 SEHNR and CDR2 FQNEAQ (reference sequence). DNA for the CDR3: TGTGCCAGCGGGACTGAAGCTTTCTTT. Amino acids: CASGTEAFF.

CDR3 region: CASSLTFRDTQYF. For the CDR3, the DNA is TGTGCCAGCAGCTTAACCTTCCGGGATACGCAGTATTTT. J is TRBJ2-3 and V is TRBV7-3; D ambiguous. The CDR3 contains 13 residues. The germline V gene encodes CDR1 SGHTA and CDR2 FQGTGA. V was shortened by 0 bases and J by 6 bases, with 7 bases between the two germline ends.

The CDR3 DNA reads as TGTGCCAGCAGTTCAATATATGGCTACACCTTC. Its protein product is CASSSIYGYTF. The chain is built from TRBV28 and TRBJ1-2, with no clear D. Per the germline V gene, CDR1 is MDHEN and CDR2 is SYDVKM. V dropped 4 bases and J dropped 5 bases, with 5 bases sitting between them. The CDR3 spans 11 residues.

The chain couples TRBV5-1 to TRBJ1-1; a possible D gene is TRBD1 (6 bases). The V end lost 4 bases, the J end lost 0 bases, and 13 bases lay between the germline ends. CDR3 length: 15 amino acids. Germline lookup yields CDR1 SGHRS and CDR2 YFSETQ. CDR3: CASSKWTEMNTEAFF. The CDR3 DNA reads TGCGCCAGCAGCAAATGGACAGAAATGAACACTGAAGCTTTCTTT.

V is TRBV7-6 and J is TRBJ2-5, with a tentative D call TRBD1 (5 bases). V dropped 8 bases and J dropped 6 bases, with 16 bases sitting between them. This CDR3 contains 13 residues. The germline CDR1 and CDR2 sequences are SGHVS and FNYEAQ. The CDR3 loop is CASQVQGRKTQYF. The CDR3 nucleotides read TGTGCCAGCCAAGTCCAGGGTAGAAAGACCCAGTACTTC. The entire variable domain, with the rest obtained from reference TRBV7-6 and TRBJ2-5, is as follows: GAGVSQSPRYKVTKRGQDVALRCDPISGHVSLYWYRQALGQGPEFLTYFNYEAQQDKSGLPNDRFSAERPEGSISTLTIQRTEQRDSAMYRCASQVQGRKTQYFGPGTRLLVL.

In this sample, this clonotype turned up many times. V is TRBV7-9 and J is TRBJ2-2; no clear D. V was clipped by 9 bases and J by 1 base, with 6 bases between them. Germline V gene data show CDR1 as SEHNR and CDR2 as FQNEAQ (reference sequence). This CDR3 is 12 amino acids long. CDR3: CASTQNTGELFF. CDR3 bases: TGTGCCAGTACGCAGAACACCGGGGAGCTGTTTTTT.

This clonotype came up a few times. The V gene is TRBV7-2, the J gene TRBJ2-5; 9 nucleotides line up with TRBD1. With 5 bases clipped from V and 3 bases from J, the junction kept 4 bases outside the gene matches. The germline V gene has CDR1 SGHTA and CDR2 FQGNSA. The CDR3 sequence is 14 residues long. CDR3 sequence (DNA): TGTGCCAGCAGCACACAGGGGGCTGAAGAGACCCAGTACTTC. Protein sequence: CASSTQGAEETQYF.

This clonotype was counted many times. The gene calls are TRBV11-2 and TRBJ2-1, with unresolved D. The CDR3 spans 12 residues. V was trimmed by 2 bases and J by 11 bases, leaving 10 bases between them. CDR1 is SGHAT and CDR2 is FQNNGV in the germline V gene. CDR3 coding DNA: TGTGCCAGCAGCTTATCAGCCCGAAAGCAGTTCTTC. Amino acid sequence: CASSLSARKQFF.

There are a few counts of this clonotype. J is TRBJ2-3 and V is TRBV7-2; 14 bases are a match to TRBD2. CDR3 size: 18 residues. Trimming took 1 base from V and 7 from J; bases not matched to a gene: 10. Germline assignment: CDR1 SGHTA and CDR2 FQGNSA. CDR3 loop: CASSLVGTSGGSSNTQYF. The CDR3 bases are TGTGCCAGCAGCTTAGTGGGGACTAGCGGGGGATCGTCAAATACGCAGTATTTT.

This clonotype showed up many times. The rearrangement links TRBV18 to TRBJ2-5; 8 nucleotides line up with TRBD2. The CDR3 sequence is 15 residues long. The trim removed 0 bases at V and 5 bases at J, leaving 5 bases unmatched. Germline lookup yields CDR1 KGHSH and CDR2 LQKENI. The CDR3 loop reads CASSPPVAGGETQYF. DNA of the CDR3: TGTGCCAGCTCACCACCGGTCGCGGGGGGTGAGACCCAGTACTTC.

The table lists this clonotype with a few counts. CDR3 nucleotide sequence: TGTGCCAGCAGGGGAGTGGGGGGGAGTAATCAGCCCCAGCATTTT. It encodes CASRGVGGSNQPQHF. The V gene is TRBV6-6, the J gene TRBJ1-5; D might be TRBD1 (5 bases). Trimming took off 6 bases at V and 4 bases at J, with 16 bases between the two ends. This CDR3 has 15 residues. Germline CDR1 is MNHNY and CDR2 is SVGAGI (reference sequence).

This clonotype turned up a few times. V gene TRBV9 combines with J gene TRBJ2-3; D is undetermined. CDR1 is SGDLS and CDR2 is YYNGEE in the germline V gene. The germline V and J ends were trimmed by 2 bases and 2 bases, with 6 bases remaining between them. The CDR3 sequence is 13 residues long. This CDR3 reads CASSVSHTDTQYF. The CDR3 DNA reads as TGTGCCAGCAGCGTCAGTCACACAGATACGCAGTATTTT.

The chain employs TRBV7-9 and TRBJ2-3; no definite D call. CDR1 and CDR2 from the germline V gene are SEHNR and FQNEAQ (reference sequence). CDR3 length: 14 amino acids. V was cut by 3 bases and J by 2 bases, with 9 bases left in between. The CDR3 protein is CASSLGEYTDTQYF. The CDR3 DNA follows: TGTGCCAGCAGCTTGGGTGAATACACAGATACGCAGTATTTT.

This clonotype was recorded many times. The rearrangement uses TRBV12-3 or TRBV12-4 and TRBJ1-1; 9 bases are a match to TRBD1. V lost 1 base and J lost 2; bases outside the gene matches: 5. The CDR3 contains 16 residues. CDR3 sequence: CASSLERGQGNTEAFF. The DNA for the CDR3 is TGTGCCAGCAGTTTAGAGCGGGGACAGGGTAACACTGAAGCTTTCTTT.

This clonotype showed up just a few times. The V and J genes are TRBV10-3 and TRBJ1-3; perhaps TRBD1 as D (5 bases). The CDR3 has 13 residues. Deletions cut 3 bases from V and 7 bases from J, with 10 bases between. Germline V CDR1 and CDR2: ENHRY, SYGVKD. CDR3 in amino acids: CAISEPGSNTIYF. In nucleotides, the CDR3 is TGTGCCATCAGTGAACCAGGGAGTAACACCATATATTTT.

This clonotype was detected ten times or more. V usage is TRBV20-1 and J usage is TRBJ2-7; D is undetermined. V was pared by 2 bases and J by 6 bases, with 5 bases between. The CDR3 is 10 residues long. Germline V gives CDR1 DFQATT, CDR2 SNEGSKA (reference sequence). Here the CDR3 reads CSARYIEQYF. The CDR3 nucleotides read TGCAGTGCTAGATACATCGAGCAGTACTTC.

A few counts support this clonotype. V and J are TRBV29-1 and TRBJ2-5; D may be TRBD1 or TRBD2 (5 bases each). The germline V gene has CDR1 SQVTM and CDR2 ANQGSEA. V was pared by 8 bases and J by 2 bases, with 15 bases between. The CDR3 has 13 amino acids. CDR3 in DNA: TGCAGCTCCACCGGGGCGTCACAAGAGACCCAGTACTTC. It codes for CSSTGASQETQYF.